Listed here are 16 T cell receptor beta chains from one sample, sequenced in a study of graft-versus-host responses after intestinal transplantation. The assay was immunoSEQ multiplex PCR, and TCRdb's table has in-frame clones only and misses some. The sample carries roughly 73,000 clones, around 87% recorded once. Their cognate antigens are unknown. Sequencing was performed on unstimulated CD8+ T cells sorted from spleen or lymph node cells, taken before transplant. The receptors come from a human donor who was the organ donor for an intestinal transplant.

V is TRBV20-1 and J is TRBJ1-2; D uncertain. The CDR3 is 10 amino acids. Germline V gene sequence: CDR1 DFQATT, CDR2 SNEGSKA (reference sequence). V was trimmed by 3 bases and J by 8 bases, leaving 7 bases between them. CDR3 nucleotide sequence: TGCAGTGCTAGGGGCCGGGGCTACACCTTC. Protein sequence: CSARGRGYTF.

V usage is TRBV5-5 and J usage is TRBJ1-5, with D perhaps TRBD1 (5 bases). Per germline, CDR1 SGHKS and CDR2 YYEKEE (reference sequence). The CDR3 has 15 residues. V lost 5 bases and J lost 2, with 14 bases in between. The CDR3 nucleotides are TGTGCCAGCAGACGGGGACCGTGGGGCAATCAGCCCCAGCATTTT. This encodes CASRRGPWGNQPQHF.

The chain uses TRBV7-8 and TRBJ2-3, with TRBD2 matching 10 bases. Trimming cost V 5 bases and J 2 bases; bases outside gene matches: 13. Germline V lookup: CDR1 SGHVS, CDR2 FQNEAQ. This CDR3 has 18 amino acids. CDR3 in amino acids: CASSPEPGLAEDTDTQYF. DNA of the CDR3: TGTGCCAGCAGCCCCGAGCCCGGACTAGCGGAGGACACAGATACGCAGTATTTT.

The V gene is TRBV28, the J gene TRBJ1-5; D gene unclear. V lost 1 base and J 9 bases, leaving 10 bases between the germline ends. In germline, CDR1 is MDHEN, CDR2 SYDVKM. The CDR3 is 13 residues long. In nucleotides, the CDR3 is TGTGCCAGCAGTTTATCTGGGTTTGGGCCCCAGCATTTT. Residues: CASSLSGFGPQHF.

The CDR3 sequence is CASSQGQVVTGELFF. As DNA, the CDR3 is TGTGCCAGCAGCCAAGGACAGGTGGTAACCGGGGAGCTGTTTTTT. The chain employs TRBV4-2 and TRBJ2-2, with TRBD1 as a possible D gene (6 bases). Germline V CDR1 and CDR2: LGHNA, YNFKEQ. Trimming removed 1 base at V and 5 bases at J, with 11 bases between. The CDR3 runs to 15 residues.

The chain carries TRBV4-1 and TRBJ2-7; D is possibly TRBD1 (6 bases). Germline values: CDR1 MGHRA, CDR2 YSYEKL. This CDR3 is 17 amino acids long. V lost 2 bases and J lost 7, with 24 bases in between. Here the CDR3 reads CASSQTTTGLELREQYF. CDR3 nucleotide sequence: TGCGCCAGCAGCCAAACAACTACAGGGCTGGAGCTTAGGGAGCAGTACTTC.

This chain links TRBV5-1 with TRBJ1-2; D might be TRBD1 (6 bases). CDR3 length equals 13 residues. Germline CDR1 is SGHRS and CDR2 is YFSETQ. V gave up 2 bases and J gave up 6 bases, with 11 bases separating them. The CDR3 loop is CASSFRGPHGYTF. CDR3 DNA: TGCGCCAGCAGCTTCCGGGGGCCTCATGGCTACACCTTC.

The rearrangement links TRBV20-1 to TRBJ2-3, with D unresolved. The CDR3 contains 10 residues. The germline V gene encodes CDR1 DFQATT and CDR2 SNEGSKA (reference sequence). CDR3 DNA: TGCAGCGCCTGGGGTGAGGCGCAGTATTTT. This codes for CSAWGEAQYF.

This chain joins TRBV11-3 and TRBJ2-2; D not resolved. With 2 bases removed from V and 4 bases from J, the gap between germline ends came to 5 bases. Germline loops: CDR1 SGHNT, CDR2 YENEEA. The CDR3 totals 13 residues. The CDR3 region has the DNA TGTGCCAGCAGCTTAATGCTCACCGGGGAGCTGTTTTTT. Translation: CASSLMLTGELFF. The variable domain in full, completed from reference TRBV11-3 and TRBJ2-2, reads EAGVVQSPRYKIIEKKQPVAFWCNPISGHNTLYWYLQNLGQGPELLIRYENEEAVDDSQLPKDRFSAERLKGVDSTLKIQPAELGDSAVYLCASSLMLTGELFFGEGSRLTVL.

The CDR3 loop reads CASSLEGQGAEQYF. The CDR3 DNA is TGTGCCAGCAGCTTAGAGGGACAGGGTGCCGAGCAGTACTTC. This chain links TRBV7-6 with TRBJ2-7; 9 bases match TRBD1. V was pared by 1 base and J by 6 bases, with 4 bases of the junction left unmatched. CDR1 is SGHVS and CDR2 is FNYEAQ in the germline V gene. This CDR3 has 14 residues.

This sequence joins TRBV30 and TRBJ1-5; D is undetermined. The germline gives CDR1 GTSNPN, CDR2 SVGIG (reference sequence). V shed 1 base and J shed 7 bases, with 11 bases lying between them. This CDR3 contains 13 residues. For the CDR3, the DNA is TGTGCCTGGAGTGAGGGCAGGACGCAGCCCCAGCATTTT. Translation gives CAWSEGRTQPQHF.

The chain is built from TRBV5-6 and TRBJ2-7, with 8 nucleotides matching TRBD1. Germline V lookup: CDR1 SGHDT, CDR2 YYEEEE. V dropped 5 bases and J dropped 2; count of bases not matched to a gene: 9. There are 15 residues in the CDR3. The CDR3 spells CASSHRDRSPYEQYF. The CDR3 bases are TGTGCCAGCAGTCATCGGGACAGGTCCCCCTACGAGCAGTACTTC. Supplemented by reference TRBV5-6 and TRBJ2-7, the full variable domain reads DAGVTQSPTHLIKTRGQQVTLRCSPKSGHDTVSWYQQALGQGPQFIFQYYEEEERQRGNFPDRFSGHQFPNYSSELNVNALLLGDSALYLCASSHRDRSPYEQYFGPGTRLTVT.

This sequence joins TRBV6-5 and TRBJ1-2; weak D call: TRBD1 (6 bases). Trimming cost V 6 bases and J 0 bases, with 11 bases left between them. This CDR3 contains 14 residues. From germline, CDR1 is MNHEY and CDR2 SVGAGI. CDR3 nucleotides: TGTGCCAGCAGATATGGGACATCTAACTATGGCTACACCTTC. It yields the protein CASRYGTSNYGYTF.

CDR3 sequence (DNA): TGTGCCAGCAGTCATTCGGACACTGAAGCTTTCTTT. This gives the protein CASSHSDTEAFF. The chain links TRBV25-1 to TRBJ1-1; D unclear. Germline V gene lookup returns CDR1 MGHDK and CDR2 SYGVNS. V lost 5 bases to trimming and J lost 3 bases, with 7 bases between them. CDR3 length: 12 residues.

The V call is TRBV15, the J call TRBJ2-2, with 10 bases aligning to TRBD1. Germline CDR1 LNHNV, CDR2 YYDKDF (reference sequence). V shed 3 bases and J 3 bases; nucleotides not matched to a gene: 4. CDR3 length: 16 residues. The CDR3: CATSSPGTGDTGELFF. DNA for the CDR3: TGTGCCACCAGCAGCCCCGGGACAGGGGACACCGGGGAGCTGTTTTTT.

The rearrangement links TRBV4-1 to TRBJ2-7, with D perhaps TRBD1 or TRBD2 (6 bases each). Germline CDR1 and CDR2: MGHRA and YSYEKL. V was clipped by 4 bases and J by 2 bases, with 12 bases between them. The CDR3 totals 14 residues. CDR3 DNA: TGCGCCAGCAGCCTCTTCCGGGGGCCCTACGAGCAGTACTTC. Translation: CASSLFRGPYEQYF.